These 12 T cell receptor beta chains share one sample of origin, sequenced in a study of cytomegalovirus exposure and HLA in healthy donors. Amplification used 60 Vbeta primers and 13 Jbeta primers. Measured with immunoSEQ multiplex PCR; TCRdb has only the in-frame clones, and not every one. The data contain hundreds of thousands of clones, about four fifths of them singletons. Sequencing input: PBMCs. The origin of the receptors is a man under 40 in good health and CMV-seronegative.

The chain has TRBV7-2 and TRBJ2-5; TRBD2 matches 11 bases. The CDR3 is 14 amino acids. V gave up 4 bases and J gave up 4 bases; unmatched junction bases: 2. Per the germline V gene, CDR1 is SGHTA and CDR2 is FQGNSA. The chain's CDR3 is CASSSGTSGETQYF. CDR3 nucleotide sequence: TGTGCCAGCAGCTCCGGGACTAGCGGAGAGACCCAGTACTTC.

The gene calls are TRBV10-3 and TRBJ1-6; no reliable D call. This CDR3 comprises 13 residues. Germline V gene sequence: CDR1 ENHRY, CDR2 SYGVKD. V shed 7 bases and J shed 7 bases, with 11 bases lying between them. This chain's CDR3 is CAITDNGNSPLHF. For the CDR3, the DNA is TGTGCCATCACCGACAATGGGAATTCACCCCTCCACTTT.

The chain employs TRBV4-2 and TRBJ2-7; TRBD2 might be the D (7 bases). The germline V gene has CDR1 LGHNA and CDR2 YNFKEQ. V gave up 5 bases and J gave up 6 bases, with 23 bases separating them. The CDR3 is made up of 16 amino acids. CDR3 in DNA: TGTGCCAGCAGCGCAGAGGCACAGGGAGGGGCGTTCGAGCAGTACTTC. It yields the protein CASSAEAQGGAFEQYF.

The rearrangement uses TRBV7-9 and TRBJ2-2, with D perhaps matching TRBD1 (6 bases). In germline, CDR1 is SEHNR, CDR2 FQNEAQ (reference sequence). CDR3 length: 15 amino acids. V gave up 5 bases and J gave up 6 bases, with 16 bases separating them. The CDR3 bases are TGTGCCAGCAGCGCGTCAGGGGTCCCTCCCGGGGAGCTGTTTTTT. Translated: CASSASGVPPGELFF.

This clone has only one observation. J is TRBJ1-1 and V is TRBV7-2; 8 nucleotides align to TRBD1. Germline trimming cut 1 base from V and 1 base from J; bases unmatched to any gene: 8. CDR1 and CDR2 from the germline V gene are SGHTA and FQGNSA. The CDR3 has 17 residues. CDR3 loop: CASSLGNRGTGNTEAFF. CDR3 in DNA: TGTGCCAGCAGCTTAGGGAACAGGGGGACTGGGAACACTGAAGCTTTCTTT.

This clone was seen a few times. V gene TRBV9 combines with J gene TRBJ2-1, with no clear D. The CDR3 runs to 13 residues. Trimming took off 3 bases at V and 2 bases at J, with 6 bases between the two ends. Germline loops: CDR1 SGDLS, CDR2 YYNGEE. The CDR3 bases are TGTGCCAGCAGCGCAACAGCCTACAATGAGCAGTTCTTC. It codes for CASSATAYNEQFF.

The rearrangement uses TRBV27 and TRBJ1-2; TRBD1 aligns across 7 bases. V lost 5 bases to trimming and J lost 4 bases; unmatched junction nucleotides: 7. This CDR3 is 14 amino acids long. CDR1 and CDR2 from the germline V gene are MNHEY and SMNVEV (reference sequence). The CDR3 sequence is CASSRDRAAYGYTF. CDR3 bases: TGTGCCAGCAGTCGAGACAGGGCCGCCTATGGCTACACCTTC.

This clone was counted only a few times. The chain couples TRBV7-9 to TRBJ1-4; D may be TRBD1 (5 bases). The CDR3 has 15 residues. CDR1 is SEHNR, CDR2 FQNEAQ, per germline (reference sequence). The germline V and J ends were trimmed by 0 bases and 1 base, with 6 bases remaining between them. The CDR3 nucleotides read TGTGCCAGCAGCTTAGCCAGGGAAACTAATGAAAAACTGTTTTTT. Its translation: CASSLARETNEKLFF.

This clone appeared a few times. The chain combines TRBV2 with TRBJ2-7, with D tentatively TRBD1 (5 bases). Between the trimmed V and J ends, which lost 7 bases and 7 bases, there was a span of 20 bases. The CDR3 is 14 residues long. Germline V gene lookup returns CDR1 SNHLY and CDR2 FYNNEI. DNA for the CDR3: TGTGCCAGCACCATAGACAGTCGGATGGGGGAGCAGTACTTC. As protein: CASTIDSRMGEQYF. The whole variable domain, filled in from reference TRBV2 and TRBJ2-7, reads EPEVTQTPSHQVTQMGQEVILRCVPISNHLYFYWYRQILGQKVEFLVSFYNNEISEKSEIFDDQFSVERPDGSNFTLKIRSTKLEDSAMYFCASTIDSRMGEQYFGPGTRLTVT.

CDR3 DNA sequence: TGTGCCAGCAGCTGGATGGTAGGGGATGAAGCTTTCTTT. This codes for CASSWMVGDEAFF. The chain links TRBV5-4 to TRBJ1-1; tentatively, D is TRBD1 (5 bases). Trimming shortened V by 3 bases and J by 7 bases, and 13 bases separated the two germline ends. Germline loops: CDR1 SGHNT, CDR2 YYREEE (reference sequence). The CDR3 runs to 13 residues.

The chain uses TRBV6-5 and TRBJ1-2, with 7 bases matching TRBD1. The V segment lost 6 bases and the J segment 5 bases; nucleotides outside the gene matches: 3. Germline V gives CDR1 MNHEY, CDR2 SVGAGI. This CDR3 region has 12 residues. The CDR3 protein is CASSDRVYGYTF. The CDR3 DNA reads as TGTGCCAGCAGCGACAGGGTATATGGCTACACCTTC.

The V gene is TRBV7-2, the J gene TRBJ1-5; possibly TRBD1 for D (6 bases). V dropped 5 bases and J dropped 2 bases, with 16 bases sitting between them. Germline V gene lookup returns CDR1 SGHTA and CDR2 FQGNSA. CDR3 length: 16 residues. The CDR3 loop is CASSQRGGMGNQPQHF. The CDR3 DNA follows: TGTGCCAGCAGCCAGCGGGGGGGCATGGGCAATCAGCCCCAGCATTTT. Complete variable domain (other parts from reference TRBV7-2 and TRBJ1-5): GAGVSQSPSNKVTEKGKDVELRCDPISGHTALYWYRQSLGQGLEFLIYFQGNSAPDKSGLPSDRFSAERTGGSVSTLTIQRTQQEDSAVYLCASSQRGGMGNQPQHFGDGTRLSIL.